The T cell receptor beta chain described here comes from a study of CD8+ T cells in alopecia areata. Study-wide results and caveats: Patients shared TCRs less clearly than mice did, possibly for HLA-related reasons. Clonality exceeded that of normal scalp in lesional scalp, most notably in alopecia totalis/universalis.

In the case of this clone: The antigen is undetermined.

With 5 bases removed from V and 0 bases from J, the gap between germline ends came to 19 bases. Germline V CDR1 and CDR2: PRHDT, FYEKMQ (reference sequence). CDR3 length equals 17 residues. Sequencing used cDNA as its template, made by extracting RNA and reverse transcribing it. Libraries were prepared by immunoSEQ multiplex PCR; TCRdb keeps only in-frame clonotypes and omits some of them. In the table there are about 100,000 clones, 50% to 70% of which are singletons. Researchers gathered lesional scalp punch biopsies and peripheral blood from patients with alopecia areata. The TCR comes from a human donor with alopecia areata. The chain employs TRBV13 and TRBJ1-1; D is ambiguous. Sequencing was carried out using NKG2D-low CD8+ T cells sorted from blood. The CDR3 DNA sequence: TGTGCCAGCAGCCATAACTCAGGATACCTCATGAACACTGAAGCTTTCTTT. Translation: CASSHNSGYLMNTEAFF. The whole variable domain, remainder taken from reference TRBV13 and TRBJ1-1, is AAGVIQSPRHLIKEKRETATLKCYPIPRHDTVYWYQQGPGQDPQFLISFYEKMQSDKGSIPDRFSAQQFSDYHSELNMSSLELGDSALYFCASSHNSGYLMNTEAFFGQGTRLTVV.